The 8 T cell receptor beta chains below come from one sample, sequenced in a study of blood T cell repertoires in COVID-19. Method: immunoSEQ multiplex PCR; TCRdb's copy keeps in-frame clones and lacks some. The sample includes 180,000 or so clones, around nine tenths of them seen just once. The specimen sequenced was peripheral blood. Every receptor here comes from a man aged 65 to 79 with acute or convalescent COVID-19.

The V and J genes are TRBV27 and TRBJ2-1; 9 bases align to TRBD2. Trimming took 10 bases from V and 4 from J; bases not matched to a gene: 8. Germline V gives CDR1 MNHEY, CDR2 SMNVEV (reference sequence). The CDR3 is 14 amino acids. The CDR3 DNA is TGTGCCACTATGCGGGCGGGGGGGTACAATGAGCAGTTCTTC. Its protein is CATMRAGGYNEQFF.

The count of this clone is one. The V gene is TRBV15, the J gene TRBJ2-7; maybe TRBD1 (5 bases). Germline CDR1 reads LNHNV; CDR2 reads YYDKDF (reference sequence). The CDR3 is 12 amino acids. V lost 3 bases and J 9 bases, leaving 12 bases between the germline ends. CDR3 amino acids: CATSSYRSGQYF. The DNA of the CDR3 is TGTGCCACCAGCAGCTACAGGTCTGGGCAGTACTTC.

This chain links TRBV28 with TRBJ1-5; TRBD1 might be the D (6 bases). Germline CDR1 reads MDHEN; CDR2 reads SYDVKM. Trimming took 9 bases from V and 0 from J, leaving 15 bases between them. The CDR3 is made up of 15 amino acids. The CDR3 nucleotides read TGTGCCAGTCAAGCCGGACAGCCTAGCAATCAGCCCCAGCATTTT. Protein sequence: CASQAGQPSNQPQHF.

The DNA for the CDR3 is TGTGCCAGCAGTTTAGTTCGCTCGGGAGGGCCGATCGCCTACGAGCAGTACTTC. The encoded protein is CASSLVRSGGPIAYEQYF. This chain joins TRBV28 and TRBJ2-7, with TRBD2 matching over 8 bases. Germline V lookup: CDR1 MDHEN, CDR2 SYDVKM. The trim removed 2 bases at V and 2 bases at J, leaving 14 bases unmatched. This CDR3 has 18 amino acids.

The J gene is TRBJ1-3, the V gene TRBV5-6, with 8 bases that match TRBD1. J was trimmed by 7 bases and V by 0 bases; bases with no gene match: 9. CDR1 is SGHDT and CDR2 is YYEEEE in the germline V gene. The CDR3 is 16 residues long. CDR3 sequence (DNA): TGTGCCAGCAGCTTGGGGGACAGGCCTGAATGGAACACCATATATTTT. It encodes CASSLGDRPEWNTIYF.

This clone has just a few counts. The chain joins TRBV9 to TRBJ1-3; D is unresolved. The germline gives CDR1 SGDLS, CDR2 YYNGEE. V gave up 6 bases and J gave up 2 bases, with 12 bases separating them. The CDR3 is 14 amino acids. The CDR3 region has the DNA TGTGCCAGCACCCCCCGGGTTGCTGGAAACACCATATATTTT. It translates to CASTPRVAGNTIYF. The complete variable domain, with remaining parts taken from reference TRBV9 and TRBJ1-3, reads DSGVTQTPKHLITATGQRVTLRCSPRSGDLSVYWYQQSLDQGLQFLIQYYNGEERAKGNILERFSAQQFPDLHSELNLSSLELGDSALYFCASTPRVAGNTIYFGEGSWLTVV.

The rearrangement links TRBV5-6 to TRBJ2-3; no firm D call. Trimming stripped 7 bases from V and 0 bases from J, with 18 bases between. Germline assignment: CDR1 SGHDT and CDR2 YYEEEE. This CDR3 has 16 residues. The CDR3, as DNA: TGTGCCAGCTCCCTGTCGCAGTCCAGAAGCACAGATACGCAGTATTTT. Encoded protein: CASSLSQSRSTDTQYF. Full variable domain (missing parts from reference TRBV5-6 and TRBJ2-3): DAGVTQSPTHLIKTRGQQVTLRCSPKSGHDTVSWYQQALGQGPQFIFQYYEEEERQRGNFPDRFSGHQFPNYSSELNVNALLLGDSALYLCASSLSQSRSTDTQYFGPGTRLTVL.

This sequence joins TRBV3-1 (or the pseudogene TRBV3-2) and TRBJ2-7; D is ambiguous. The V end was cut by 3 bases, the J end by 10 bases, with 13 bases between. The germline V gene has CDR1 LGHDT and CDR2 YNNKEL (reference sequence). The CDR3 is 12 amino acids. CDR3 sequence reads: CASSHSSAVQYF. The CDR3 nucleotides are TGTGCCAGCAGCCACTCCTCCGCGGTACAGTACTTC.